Listed here is a single TCR beta chain. These data are taken from a study of blood T cell repertoires in COVID-19. Overall study: Acute and convalescent COVID-19 samples came from the United States, Italy and Spain. T cells, B-cell-depleted T cells, or PBMCs supplied cDNA or gDNA.

As handled by the study authors: Estimates of nucleated cell counts were drawn from the amplification of reference gene primers. Generated by immunoSEQ multiplex PCR, the TCRdb table keeps only in-frame clones and is missing some. That table furnishes V, J and clone size, whereas the DNA furnished D and trimming. The profile shows approximately 160,000 clones, 80% to 90% of them singletons. J lost 5 bases, V lost 4 bases, and 5 bases had no gene match. Germline V gives CDR1 SNHLY, CDR2 FYNNEI. The length of the CDR3 is 14 residues. Sequencing used peripheral blood. The chain carries TRBV2 and TRBJ2-1; TRBD2 aligns across 7 bases. This clonotype was obtained from a man aged 35 to 55 who had recovered from COVID-19. The CDR3 DNA reads as TGTGCCAGCAGTGCTAGCGGAGTGCACAATGAGCAGTTCTTC. This sequence encodes CASSASGVHNEQFF.